This entry concerns a single T cell receptor beta chain. Source study methods: Reference gene primer amplification gave nucleated cell count estimates. TCRdb keeps only in-frame clones here, not all; method: immunoSEQ multiplex PCR. The V and J calls and the clone size are those of that table, but D and trimming were determined from the DNA. Among hundreds of thousands of clones listed, about 94% were seen once. This CDR3 spans 17 amino acids. V lost 0 bases, J lost 10 bases, and 20 bases lay in between. Germline V lookup: CDR1 SGHDT, CDR2 YYEEEE. This record comes from a study of blood T cell repertoires in COVID-19. Study-wide background: PBMCs, B-cell-depleted T cells, or T cells were the source of the cDNA or gDNA that made up the material.

This sequence was found in a man between 60 and 75 years old with COVID-19, enrolled during active disease. The sequencing sample was made of peripheral blood. This chain joins TRBV5-6 and TRBJ1-6, with D uncertain. CDR3 nucleotides: TGTGCCAGCAGCTTGGCAAGAGGAGGCCCCCCCAGGTCACCCCTCCACTTT. Amino acid sequence: CASSLARGGPPRSPLHF.